This passage covers 10 T cell receptor beta chains from one sample sequenced in a study of beta chain features in type 1 diabetes. Study-wide results and limits: TCRB CDR3s from Type 1 diabetes patients were moderately but significantly shorter in all four CD4+ subsets.

Expressed TCRB transcripts were sequenced because the isolated RNA had all been reverse transcribed beforehand. The table came from immunoSEQ multiplex PCR; TCRdb's copy has only in-frame clones and leaves some out. Among 250,000 to 350,000 clones listed, 15% were seen once. These receptors' targets are unknown. The sequenced sample consisted of naive CD4+ T cells from blood. The receptors were sampled from a man aged 18 to 30 with type 1 diabetes.

The chain uses TRBV5-5 and TRBJ2-7; 7 nucleotides align to TRBD1. The V gene end was trimmed by 2 bases and the J gene end by 5 bases; junction bases not matched to a gene: 4. Germline values: CDR1 SGHKS, CDR2 YYEKEE (reference sequence). The CDR3 is made up of 13 amino acids. The CDR3 DNA follows: TGTGCCAGCAGCTTAATACAGGGGAACGAGCAGTACTTC. Encoded protein: CASSLIQGNEQYF. Variable domain in full (rest from reference TRBV5-5 and TRBJ2-7): DAGVTQSPTHLIKTRGQQVTLRCSPISGHKSVSWYQQVLGQGPQFIFQYYEKEERGRGNFPDRFSARQFPNYSSELNVNALLLGDSALYLCASSLIQGNEQYFGPGTRLTVT.

The CDR3 DNA follows: TGTGCCAGCAGTCCCCAGGGGGGACAGGGGAGGGAGCAGTACTTC. Translating gives CASSPQGGQGREQYF. This chain connects TRBV28 to TRBJ2-7; 10 bases match TRBD1. From germline, CDR1 is MDHEN and CDR2 SYDVKM. The J segment lost 7 bases and the V segment lost 5 bases, leaving 11 bases of the junction unmatched. The CDR3 runs 15 residues.

This clone has a handful of counts. The rearrangement joins TRBV7-2 to TRBJ2-7; D uncertain. Per the germline V gene, CDR1 is SGHTA and CDR2 is FQGNSA. This CDR3 is 14 amino acids long. Trimming took off 8 bases at V and 4 bases at J, with 18 bases between the two ends. The CDR3 nucleotides read TGTGCCAGCGGGCTCCTCCCGATCCCTTACGAGCAGTACTTC. Translating it yields CASGLLPIPYEQYF.

The chain couples TRBV5-6 to TRBJ2-3; D remains ambiguous. This CDR3 is built from 13 residues. V lost 2 bases to trimming and J lost 1 base, with 5 bases between them. In germline, CDR1 is SGHDT, CDR2 YYEEEE. This CDR3 is CASSFPGTDTQYF. CDR3 bases: TGTGCCAGCAGCTTTCCCGGCACAGATACGCAGTATTTT. Using reference TRBV5-6 and TRBJ2-3 for the parts outside the CDR3, the full variable domain is DAGVTQSPTHLIKTRGQQVTLRCSPKSGHDTVSWYQQALGQGPQFIFQYYEEEERQRGNFPDRFSGHQFPNYSSELNVNALLLGDSALYLCASSFPGTDTQYFGPGTRLTVL.

The J gene is TRBJ2-7, the V gene TRBV19; D not resolved. V lost 3 bases and J 2 bases, leaving 11 bases between the germline ends. Looked up from germline, CDR1 is LNHDA and CDR2 is SQIVND (reference sequence). The CDR3 has 14 residues. CDR3 in DNA: TGTGCCAGTAGTATCGGTAGCCGAACCTACGAGCAGTACTTC. Amino acid sequence: CASSIGSRTYEQYF. Variable domain in full (rest from reference TRBV19 and TRBJ2-7): DGGITQSPKYLFRKEGQNVTLSCEQNLNHDAMYWYRQDPGQGLRLIYYSQIVNDFQKGDIAEGYSVSREKKESFPLTVTSAQKNPTAFYLCASSIGSRTYEQYFGPGTRLTVT.

This clone was seen more than once but under ten times. This chain links TRBV29-1 with TRBJ1-1; weak D call: TRBD1 (5 bases). Germline V gene sequence: CDR1 SQVTM, CDR2 ANQGSEA. CDR3 length: 14 residues. Trimming stripped 4 bases from V and 1 base from J, with 13 bases between. This chain's CDR3 is CSVASIGGNTEAFF. The DNA for the CDR3 is TGCAGCGTTGCCTCCATCGGGGGGAACACTGAAGCTTTCTTT.

This clone was recorded a few times. The CDR3 loop is CAWRDWTPPNYGYTF. In DNA, the CDR3 is TGTGCCTGGAGGGATTGGACACCTCCTAACTATGGCTACACCTTC. V usage is TRBV30 and J usage is TRBJ1-2, with TRBD1 as a possible D gene (5 bases). The CDR3 length is 15 residues. Germline V gene lookup returns CDR1 GTSNPN and CDR2 SVGIG (reference sequence). The V and J ends lost 3 bases and 0 bases respectively, with 14 bases between them.

This clone was seen only a few times. This chain connects TRBV5-1 to TRBJ2-7, with 8 nucleotides matching TRBD2. From germline, CDR1 is SGHRS and CDR2 YFSETQ. This CDR3 spans 14 amino acids. V lost 3 bases and J lost 3; bases outside the gene matches: 5. CDR3 nucleotide sequence: TGCGCCAGCAGCTCGGGACTAGGTGTCTACGAGCAGTACTTC. Its translation is CASSSGLGVYEQYF.

This clone came up a few times. The chain recombines TRBV5-4 with TRBJ2-1, with 10 bases matching TRBD2. The V gene's germline CDR1 is SGHNT and CDR2 YYREEE (reference sequence). The CDR3 spans 15 residues. The V segment lost 2 bases and the J segment 7 bases; nucleotides outside the gene matches: 6. DNA for the CDR3: TGTGCCAGCAGCTTAATCAGCGGGGGGGCGAATGAGCAGTTCTTC. Translating gives CASSLISGGANEQFF.

This clone appeared a few times. The chain carries TRBV9 and TRBJ2-1, with unresolved D. CDR1 and CDR2 (germline): SGDLS, YYNGEE. The CDR3 has 16 residues. Trimming removed 1 base at V and 1 base at J, with 12 bases between. The CDR3 protein is CASSVLGGPSYNEQFF. CDR3 DNA: TGTGCCAGCAGCGTATTAGGCGGTCCATCCTACAATGAGCAGTTCTTC.